This T cell receptor beta chain was sequenced during a study of cytomegalovirus exposure and HLA in healthy donors. Study-wide findings and caveats: Most subjects' HLA-A and HLA-B alleles were reportedly predicted from TCR beta sequences.

The study ran its PCR with 60 Vbeta and 13 Jbeta primers. Produced via immunoSEQ multiplex PCR; TCRdb's table is partial and in-frame only. The sample carries more than 130,000 clones, 73% recorded once. V lost 0 bases, J lost 5 bases, and 6 bases stayed unmatched. Germline V gene data show CDR1 as SEHNR and CDR2 as FQNEAQ (reference sequence). This CDR3 has 15 residues. With respect to this clone: As yet, its antigen is unknown. This sample includes further DNA sequences coding for the same CDR3.

The chain couples TRBV7-9 to TRBJ2-5, with TRBD2 identical over 7 bases. The clonotype was recovered from a human donor in good health. The sample was PBMCs. The CDR3 DNA sequence: TGTGCCAGCAGCTTAGCGGGAGGGCCTTTGGAGACCCAGTACTTC. It specifies CASSLAGGPLETQYF.